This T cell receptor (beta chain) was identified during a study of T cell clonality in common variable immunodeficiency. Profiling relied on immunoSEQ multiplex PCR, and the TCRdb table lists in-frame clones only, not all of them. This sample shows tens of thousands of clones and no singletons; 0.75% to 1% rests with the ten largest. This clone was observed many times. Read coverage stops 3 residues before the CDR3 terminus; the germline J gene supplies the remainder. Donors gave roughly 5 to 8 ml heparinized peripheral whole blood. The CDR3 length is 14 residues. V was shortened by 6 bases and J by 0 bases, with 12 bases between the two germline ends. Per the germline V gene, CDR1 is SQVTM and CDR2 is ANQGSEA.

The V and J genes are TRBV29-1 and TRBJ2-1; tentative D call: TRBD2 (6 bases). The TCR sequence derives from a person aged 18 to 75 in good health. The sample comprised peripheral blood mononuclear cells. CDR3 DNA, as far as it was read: TGCAGCGTCAATAGCGGTGGCTCCTACAATGAG. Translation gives CSVNSGGSYNE. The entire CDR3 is CSVNSGGSYNEQFF.